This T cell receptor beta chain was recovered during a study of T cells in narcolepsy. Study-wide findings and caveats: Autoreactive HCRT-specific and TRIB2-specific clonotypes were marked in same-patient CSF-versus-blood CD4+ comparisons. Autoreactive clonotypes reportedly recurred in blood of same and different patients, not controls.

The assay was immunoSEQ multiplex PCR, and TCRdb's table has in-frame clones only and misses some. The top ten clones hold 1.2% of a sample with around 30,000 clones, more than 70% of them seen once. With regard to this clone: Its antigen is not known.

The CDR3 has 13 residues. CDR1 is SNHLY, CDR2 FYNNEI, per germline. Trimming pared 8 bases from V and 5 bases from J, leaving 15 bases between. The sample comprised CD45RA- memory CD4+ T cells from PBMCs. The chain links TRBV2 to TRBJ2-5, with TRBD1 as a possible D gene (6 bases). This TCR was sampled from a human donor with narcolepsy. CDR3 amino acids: CASWFRDTETQYF. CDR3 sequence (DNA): TGTGCCAGCTGGTTCCGGGACACGGAGACCCAGTACTTC.